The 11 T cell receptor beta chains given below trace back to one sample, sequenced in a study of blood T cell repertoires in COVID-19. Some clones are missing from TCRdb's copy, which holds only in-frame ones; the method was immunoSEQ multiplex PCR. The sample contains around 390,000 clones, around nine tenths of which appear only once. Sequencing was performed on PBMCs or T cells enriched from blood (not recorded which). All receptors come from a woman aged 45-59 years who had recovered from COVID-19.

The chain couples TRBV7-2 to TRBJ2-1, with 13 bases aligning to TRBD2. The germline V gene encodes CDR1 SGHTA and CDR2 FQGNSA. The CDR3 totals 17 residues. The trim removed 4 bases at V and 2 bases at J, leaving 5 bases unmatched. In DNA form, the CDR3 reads TGTGCCAGCAGCTGGGAACTAGCGGGGGGGCCCTACAATGAGCAGTTCTTC. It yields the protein CASSWELAGGPYNEQFF.

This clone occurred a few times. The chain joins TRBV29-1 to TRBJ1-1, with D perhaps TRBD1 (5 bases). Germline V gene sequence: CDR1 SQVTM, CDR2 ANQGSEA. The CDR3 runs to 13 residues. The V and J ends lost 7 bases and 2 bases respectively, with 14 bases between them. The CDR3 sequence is CSARPQGNTEAFF. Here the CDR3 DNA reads TGCAGCGCCAGGCCCCAGGGAAACACTGAAGCTTTCTTT.

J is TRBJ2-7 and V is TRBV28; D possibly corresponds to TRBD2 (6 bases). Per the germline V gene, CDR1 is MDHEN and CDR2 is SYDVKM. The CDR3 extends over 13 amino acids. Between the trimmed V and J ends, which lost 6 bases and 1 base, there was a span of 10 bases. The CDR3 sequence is CASSETRSYEQYF. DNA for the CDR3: TGTGCCAGCAGCGAGACTAGGTCCTACGAGCAGTACTTC. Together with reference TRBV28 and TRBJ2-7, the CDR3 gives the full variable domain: DVKVTQSSRYLVKRTGEKVFLECVQDMDHENMFWYRQDPGLGLRLIYFSYDVKMKEKGDIPEGYSVSREKKERFSLILESASTNQTSMYLCASSETRSYEQYFGPGTRLTVT.

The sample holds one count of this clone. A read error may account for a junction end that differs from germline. The CDR3 nucleotides are TGTGCCAGCTCGCCACCCGCGGTCGACTATGGCTACACCTTC. Translating it yields CASSPPAVDYGYTF. This chain joins TRBV18 and TRBJ1-2; D is uncertain. CDR3 length equals 14 residues. CDR1 is KGHSH, CDR2 LQKENI, per germline.

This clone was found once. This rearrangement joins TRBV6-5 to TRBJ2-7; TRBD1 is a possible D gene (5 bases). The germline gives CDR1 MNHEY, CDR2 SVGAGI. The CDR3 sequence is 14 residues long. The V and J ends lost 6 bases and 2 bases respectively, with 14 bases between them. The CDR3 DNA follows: TGTGCCAGCAGGCTGACAGCGACGACCTACGAGCAGTACTTC. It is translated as CASRLTATTYEQYF.

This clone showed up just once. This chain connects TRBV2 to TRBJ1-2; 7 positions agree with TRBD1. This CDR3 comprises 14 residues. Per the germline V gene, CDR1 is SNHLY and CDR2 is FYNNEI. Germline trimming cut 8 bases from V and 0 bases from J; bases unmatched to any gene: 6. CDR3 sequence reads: CASRGQAANYGYTF. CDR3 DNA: TGTGCCAGCCGCGGACAGGCAGCTAACTATGGCTACACCTTC. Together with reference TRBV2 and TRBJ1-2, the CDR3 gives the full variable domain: EPEVTQTPSHQVTQMGQEVILRCVPISNHLYFYWYRQILGQKVEFLVSFYNNEISEKSEIFDDQFSVERPDGSNFTLKIRSTKLEDSAMYFCASRGQAANYGYTFGSGTRLTVV.

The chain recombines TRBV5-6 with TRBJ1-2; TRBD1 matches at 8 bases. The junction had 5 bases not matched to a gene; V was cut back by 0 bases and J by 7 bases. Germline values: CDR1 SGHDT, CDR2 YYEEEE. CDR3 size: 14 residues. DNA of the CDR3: TGTGCCAGCAGCTTGGTACAGGGGGGACGTGGCTACACCTTC. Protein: CASSLVQGGRGYTF.

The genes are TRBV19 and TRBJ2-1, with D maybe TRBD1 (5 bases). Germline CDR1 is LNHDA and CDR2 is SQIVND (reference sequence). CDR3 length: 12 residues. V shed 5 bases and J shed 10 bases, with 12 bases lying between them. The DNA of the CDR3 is TGTGCCAGTAGTCCTCAGGGTCACGAGCAGTTCTTC. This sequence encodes CASSPQGHEQFF. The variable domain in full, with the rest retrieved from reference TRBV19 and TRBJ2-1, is DGGITQSPKYLFRKEGQNVTLSCEQNLNHDAMYWYRQDPGQGLRLIYYSQIVNDFQKGDIAEGYSVSREKKESFPLTVTSAQKNPTAFYLCASSPQGHEQFFGPGTRLTVL.

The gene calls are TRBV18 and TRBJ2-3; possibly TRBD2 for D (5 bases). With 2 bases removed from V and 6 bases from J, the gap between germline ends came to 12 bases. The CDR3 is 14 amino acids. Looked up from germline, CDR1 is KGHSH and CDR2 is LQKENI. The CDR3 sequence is CASSPAGSGDTQYF. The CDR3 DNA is TGTGCCAGCTCACCAGCCGGAAGCGGTGATACGCAGTATTTT.

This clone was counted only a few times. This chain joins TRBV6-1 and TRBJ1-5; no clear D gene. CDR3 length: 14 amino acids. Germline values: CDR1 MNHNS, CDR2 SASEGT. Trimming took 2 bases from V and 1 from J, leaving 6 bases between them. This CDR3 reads CASSEYGSNQPQHF. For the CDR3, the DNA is TGTGCCAGCAGTGAATACGGGAGCAATCAGCCCCAGCATTTT.

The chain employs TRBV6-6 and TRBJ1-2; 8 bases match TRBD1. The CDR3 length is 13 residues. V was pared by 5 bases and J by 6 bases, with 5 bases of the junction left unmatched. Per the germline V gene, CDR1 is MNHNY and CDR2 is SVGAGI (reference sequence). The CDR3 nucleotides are TGTGCCAGCAGTACTACGACAGGGGATGGCTACACCTTC. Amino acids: CASSTTTGDGYTF.